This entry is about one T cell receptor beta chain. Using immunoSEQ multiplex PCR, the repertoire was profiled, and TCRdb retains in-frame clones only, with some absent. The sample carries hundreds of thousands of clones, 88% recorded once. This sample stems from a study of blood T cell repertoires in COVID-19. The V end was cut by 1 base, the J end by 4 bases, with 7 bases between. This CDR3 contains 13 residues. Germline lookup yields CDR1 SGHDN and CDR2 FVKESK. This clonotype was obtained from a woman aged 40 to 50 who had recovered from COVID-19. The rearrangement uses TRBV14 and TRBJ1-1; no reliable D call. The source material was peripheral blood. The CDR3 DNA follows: TGTGCCAGCAGCCAAGCAATCAGCACTGAAGCTTTCTTT. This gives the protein CASSQAISTEAFF.